One T cell receptor beta chain is described in this entry. The antigen remains undetermined. Trimming took off 5 bases at V and 2 bases at J, with 6 bases between the two ends. Germline CDR1 is MNHEY and CDR2 is SVGEGT. This CDR3 comprises 12 residues. The data were obtained in a study of T-cell memory formation after mild COVID-19. Study results and caveats: The finding that pre-infection memory included some responding clones suggested that cross-reactive memory joined.

TCRdb ran MiXCR on the 5' RACE reads and lists one entry per CDR3 protein. The sample lists more than 75,000 distinct CDR3 sequences; around 27% were seen once. The sequenced sample consisted of PBMCs or a T cell subset sorted from them (not recorded which). The TCR originated in a man in his late teens or twenties who had mild COVID-19 (a few samples of this study predate the infection). Cell type and time point are not known. The chain couples TRBV6-2 or TRBV6-3 to TRBJ2-5, with no clear D. In DNA form, the CDR3 reads TGTGCCAGCAGTAAGTTTCAAGAGACCCAGTACTTC. Translated: CASSKFQETQYF.